Listed below are T cell receptor beta chains from one sample, sequenced in a study of regulatory T cells in long-lasting Graves disease. MiXCR, applied by TCRdb to the multiplex PCR reads, yields one record per CDR3 protein. The sample consists of roughly 400,000 distinct CDR3 sequences, over 14% of them appearing once. This same sample was also part of a study on T cells in Graves' hyperthyroidism and ophthalmopathy.

The input for sequencing was peripheral blood mononuclear cells (PBMCs), taken at new diagnosis, from a patient treated with antithyroid drugs. Receptors originate from a woman between 40 and 50 years old with Graves disease. The CDR3 runs from the conserved cysteine through the conserved F or W. The order of the fields is D gene, J gene, clone size, V gene, CDR3 protein, CDR3 DNA. A D gene is named only where the DNA matches it firmly. Size values are once, few and many counts, or a class for expanded clones, and some rows have none.

>-|TRBJ2-7|-|TRBV7-9
CASSPRELKTYEQYF
TGTGCCAGCAGCCCCCGGGAGCTTAAAACCTACGAGCAGTACTTC
>-|TRBJ2-1|many|TRBV28
CASRPIRGSSYNEQFF
TGTGCCAGCAGGCCAATCCGGGGTAGCTCCTACAATGAGCAGTTCTTC
>TRBD1|TRBJ1-1|many|TRBV27
CASSPTGGAYTEAFF
TGTGCCAGCAGTCCGACAGGGGGCGCGTACACTGAAGCTTTCTTT
>-|TRBJ2-7|many|TRBV7-9
CASSPPSREGRYEQYF
TGTGCCAGCAGCCCGCCCTCTAGGGAAGGTCGCTACGAGCAGTACTTC
>TRBD2|TRBJ2-1|many|TRBV7-3
CASSLLAGGAYNEQFF
TGTGCCAGCAGCTTACTAGCGGGAGGAGCCTACAATGAGCAGTTCTTC
>-|TRBJ1-6|many|TRBV4-1
CASSRGTVESPLHF
TGCGCCAGCAGCCGCGGGACGGTCGAGTCACCCCTCCACTTT
>-|TRBJ2-5|many|TRBV30
CAWSVVGAETQYF
TGTGCCTGGAGTGTGGTAGGAGCAGAGACCCAGTACTTC
>-|TRBJ2-1|-|TRBV24-1
CATTGGDEQFF
TGTGCCACCACCGGGGGAGATGAGCAGTTCTTC
>-|TRBJ1-2|once|TRBV7-8
CASSPPGFYGYTF
TGCGCCAGCAGCCCCCCGGGGTTCTATGGCTACACCTTC
>-|TRBJ2-3|few|TRBV5-1
CASGLEDTQYF
TGCGCCAGCGGCCTCGAAGATACGCAGTATTTT